This TCR beta chain derives from a study of lymphopenia after photon versus proton radiotherapy (dated by TCRdb to the late 2010s). With regard to the full study: The immunological effects of photon versus proton radiation therapy were compared in patients with gastrointestinal tumors who developed high-grade lymphopenia. The roughly 20 patients in the cohort had gastrointestinal tumors, were treated with either photon or proton therapy, and subsequently developed lymphopenia. The goal of the study was to characterize the differences between the two radiation modalities in how they affect the immune system. Summary of the overall study and its limitations: The survival association was examined only in patients who died, and the authors described better survival with proton therapy as a possibility, not as a demonstrated result. After the lymphocyte count nadir, repertoires from photon-treated patients showed oligoclonal expansion, particularly of CD8+ Temra cells, and this expansion drove the decline in diversity. During treatment, patients who received proton therapy stayed relatively stable, whereas patients who received photon therapy lost naive T cells and TCR diversity and gained effector/memory populations. Across the cohort, among patients who died, a greater drop in TCR diversity after the nadir was inversely correlated with overall survival time.

Library preparation employed the immunoSEQ multiplex PCR assay. T cell repertoires were profiled by deep sequencing of rearranged TCR beta loci, alongside multiparametric flow cytometry. This immuneACCESS table, as held by TCRdb, lists in-frame sequences with V and J called but not all clones. Of the missing ones, under half trace to an unresolved V gene in checked studies; the others have no known cause. The sample data list about 4,900 clones, and about 91% of these were observed just once. The ten largest account for 23% of the sample. A note on this clone: The clone's antigen remains unknown. No much larger clone exists at a distance of one base, and base qualities are not known.

V loses 0 bases, J loses 7 bases, and the germline ends lie 11 bases apart. For CDR1 and CDR2, the germline V gene (reference sequence) lists SGHNT and YYREEE. The CDR3 sequence holds 14 residues, the cysteine and phenylalanine included. CDR3 DNA only is kept here, 42 bases in frame from base 1. This TCR derives from a man older than 75 with cholangiocarcinoma. Material: peripheral blood, obtained from a patient treated with photon-based radiotherapy. The chain uses TRBV5-4 and TRBJ1-5; too little of a D gene remains to name it. CDR3 protein: CASSLAGRTQPQHF. The DNA sequence reads TGTGCCAGCAGCTTGGCCGGCAGGACCCAGCCCCAGCATTTT.